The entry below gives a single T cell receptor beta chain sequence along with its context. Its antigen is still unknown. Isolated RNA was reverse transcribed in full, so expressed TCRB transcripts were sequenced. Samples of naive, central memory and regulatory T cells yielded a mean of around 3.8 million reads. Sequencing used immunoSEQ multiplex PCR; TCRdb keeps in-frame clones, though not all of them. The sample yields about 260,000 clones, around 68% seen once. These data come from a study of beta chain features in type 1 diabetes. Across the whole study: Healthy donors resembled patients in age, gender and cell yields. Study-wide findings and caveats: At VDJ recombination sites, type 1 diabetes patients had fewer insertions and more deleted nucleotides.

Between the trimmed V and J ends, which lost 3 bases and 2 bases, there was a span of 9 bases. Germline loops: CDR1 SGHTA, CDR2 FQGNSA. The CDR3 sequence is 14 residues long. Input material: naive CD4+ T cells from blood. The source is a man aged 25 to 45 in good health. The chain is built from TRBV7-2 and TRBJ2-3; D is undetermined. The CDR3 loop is CASSFGGITDTQYF. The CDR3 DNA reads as TGTGCCAGCAGCTTTGGTGGGATCACAGATACGCAGTATTTT.